This T cell receptor beta chain was documented in a study of blood T cell repertoires in COVID-19. Under the authors' procedure: Using reference gene primer amplification, nucleated cell counts were estimated. Assay used: immunoSEQ multiplex PCR; TCRdb lists only in-frame clones, some missing. The D gene and trimming were derived from the DNA, and the V and J assignments and clone size from that table. Counted here are about 59,000 clones, roughly 90% occurring once; the ten biggest clones make up approximately 15%. This CDR3 comprises 15 residues. J was trimmed by 0 bases and V by 7 bases; bases with no gene match: 7. From germline, CDR1 is SNHLY and CDR2 FYNNEI.

The material sequenced was peripheral blood. This receptor was obtained from an elderly man with acute or convalescent COVID-19. V usage is TRBV2 and J usage is TRBJ2-3; TRBD2 matches at 7 bases. The CDR3 region is CASNLGTKSTDTQYF. Written as DNA, the CDR3 is TGTGCCAGCAACCTGGGGACTAAGAGCACAGATACGCAGTATTTT.